Shown below are 22 T cell receptor beta chains from a single sample sequenced in a study of cytomegalovirus exposure and HLA in healthy donors (TCRdb year 2017). Library method: the immunoSEQ multiplex PCR assay. A mixture of 60 forward primers for TCR Vbeta segments and 13 reverse primers for TCR Jbeta segments was used in the multiplex PCR. TCRdb holds this immuneACCESS table with in-frame rearrangements only. Some clones are missing; in checked studies, unresolved V genes explain under half, and the rest has no known cause. Present in this sample are tens of thousands of clones, roughly nine tenths of which were seen just once. The ten largest clones add up to around 10% of the sample. The sample taken for sequencing was PBMCs. These receptors were collected from a young woman in good health and CMV-seropositive.

The sample holds one count of this clone. V usage is TRBV4-1 and J usage is TRBJ2-1, with 9 bases aligning to TRBD2. With V trimmed by 6 bases and J by 6 bases, 9 bases remained unmatched. Germline values: CDR1 MGHRA, CDR2 YSYEKL. This CDR3 comprises 15 residues. This CDR3 is CASRGGLAGSNEQFF. The CDR3 region has the DNA TGCGCCAGCAGAGGCGGCCTAGCGGGAAGCAATGAGCAGTTCTTC.

This chain links TRBV28 with TRBJ1-2; 12 bases fit TRBD1. This CDR3 spans 14 amino acids. In germline, CDR1 is MDHEN, CDR2 SYDVKM. The V and J ends lost 11 bases and 2 bases, in that order; junction bases with no gene match: 6. The CDR3 nucleotides are TGTGCCGGCGGGGACAGGGGGCGGAACTATGGCTACACCTTC. This gives the protein CAGGDRGRNYGYTF.

The CDR3 protein is CASSQVVLAGWSEQFF. The CDR3 coding sequence is TGTGCCAGCAGCCAAGTCGTACTAGCGGGATGGAGTGAGCAGTTCTTC. The V gene is TRBV4-2, the J gene TRBJ2-1, with 10 bases lining up with TRBD2. CDR1 is LGHNA and CDR2 is YNFKEQ in the germline V gene. The CDR3 sequence is 16 residues long. V lost 1 base, J lost 9 bases, and 9 bases stayed unmatched.

The chain has TRBV7-2 and TRBJ2-2; possible D gene TRBD2, 6 bases. Germline V gene lookup returns CDR1 SGHTA and CDR2 FQGNSA. V lost 7 bases and J lost 4, with 19 bases in between. The CDR3 contains 16 residues. CDR3 in DNA: TGTGCCAGCACCCAAAGGCGCGGGAAGGGCACCGGGGAGCTGTTTTTT. Translation: CASTQRRGKGTGELFF.

There are a few counts of this clone. The rearrangement joins TRBV7-9 to TRBJ2-1; 10 nucleotides align to TRBD2. Germline loops: CDR1 SEHNR, CDR2 FQNEAQ (reference sequence). There are 15 residues in the CDR3. Trimming cost V 2 bases and J 7 bases; bases outside gene matches: 5. The CDR3 region has the DNA TGTGCCAGCAGCTTAATGCTAGCGGGGGATAATGAGCAGTTCTTC. It codes for CASSLMLAGDNEQFF. The full variable domain, rest sourced from reference TRBV7-9 and TRBJ2-1, is DTGVSQNPRHKITKRGQNVTFRCDPISEHNRLYWYRQTLGQGPEFLTYFQNEAQLEKSRLLSDRFSAERPKGSFSTLEIQRTEQGDSAMYLCASSLMLAGDNEQFFGPGTRLTVL.

The J gene is TRBJ2-7, the V gene TRBV10-2; 15 bases line up with TRBD2. The CDR3 runs 15 residues. The germline CDR1 and CDR2 sequences are WSHSY and SAAADI. V dropped 6 bases and J dropped 7; count of bases not matched to a gene: 7. The CDR3 protein is CASREGTSGRLEQYF. CDR3 nucleotides: TGCGCCAGCAGAGAAGGGACTAGCGGGAGGTTAGAGCAGTACTTC.

The rearrangement links TRBV27 to TRBJ2-7; 7 nucleotides match TRBD1. The germline V gene has CDR1 MNHEY and CDR2 SMNVEV (reference sequence). The junction had 3 bases not matched to a gene; V was cut back by 2 bases and J by 2 bases. This CDR3 spans 14 amino acids. CDR3 nucleotides: TGTGCCAGCAGTTTAGCGAGGGGGCCCTACGAGCAGTACTTC. It translates to CASSLARGPYEQYF.

The J gene is TRBJ1-4, the V gene TRBV2; possibly TRBD1 for D (5 bases). Per germline, CDR1 SNHLY and CDR2 FYNNEI. The ends were cut back, 1 base at V and 7 bases at J, with 13 bases in the middle. CDR3 length: 15 residues. CDR3: CASSEGTQGGEKLFF. The DNA of the CDR3 is TGTGCCAGCAGTGAAGGAACCCAGGGCGGTGAAAAACTGTTTTTT.

V is TRBV27 and J is TRBJ1-5; TRBD1 might be the D (5 bases). The length of the CDR3 is 13 residues. Trimming took off 3 bases at V and 4 bases at J, with 7 bases between the two ends. The germline V gene has CDR1 MNHEY and CDR2 SMNVEV (reference sequence). CDR3 DNA: TGTGCCAGCAGTTTGGGACTTAATCAGCCCCAGCATTTT. It codes for CASSLGLNQPQHF.

The rearrangement links TRBV5-8 to TRBJ1-1; no reliable D call. Trimming stripped 0 bases from V and 0 bases from J, with 6 bases between. The CDR3 is 14 residues long. Germline-derived CDR1 and CDR2 are SGHTS and YDEGEE. DNA of the CDR3: TGTGCCAGCAGCTTGGACGGTATGAACACTGAAGCTTTCTTT. Translated: CASSLDGMNTEAFF.

This clone was counted between two and nine times. V and J are TRBV4-1 and TRBJ2-7; 12 nucleotides line up with TRBD1. There are 15 residues in the CDR3. J gave up 7 bases and V 0 bases, and 4 bases lay outside the gene matches. Germline-derived CDR1 and CDR2 are MGHRA and YSYEKL. CDR3 nucleotides: TGCGCCAGCAGCCAAGAGGGACAGGGGGCGATTGAGCAGTACTTC. It yields the protein CASSQEGQGAIEQYF.

The J gene is TRBJ2-7, the V gene TRBV2, with 9 bases fitting TRBD1. This CDR3 contains 13 residues. Germline V gene sequence: CDR1 SNHLY, CDR2 FYNNEI. J was trimmed by 2 bases and V by 6 bases; bases with no gene match: 2. CDR3 coding DNA: TGTGCCAGCAGGGACAGGGGTCCCTACGAGCAGTACTTC. This gives the protein CASRDRGPYEQYF.

The V and J genes are TRBV6-4 and TRBJ2-3; D perhaps matches TRBD2 (6 bases). The V and J ends lost 9 bases and 1 base respectively, with 14 bases between them. Per germline, CDR1 MRHNA and CDR2 SNTAGT. The CDR3 spans 14 residues. CDR3 sequence: CARCTGTGTDTQYF. CDR3 DNA sequence: TGTGCCAGGTGTACCGGGACTGGCACAGATACGCAGTATTTT.

V gene TRBV10-2 combines with J gene TRBJ2-3; D might be TRBD2 (6 bases). CDR3 length: 13 residues. The germline CDR1 and CDR2 sequences are WSHSY and SAAADI. Trimming removed 6 bases at V and 5 bases at J, with 12 bases between. Here the CDR3 DNA reads TGCGCCAGCAGGGAACTAGCTCGAGATACGCAGTATTTT. This codes for CASRELARDTQYF.

The V call is TRBV2, the J call TRBJ2-5; maybe TRBD1 (6 bases). V lost 5 bases to trimming and J lost 1 base, with 11 bases between them. Germline values: CDR1 SNHLY, CDR2 FYNNEI. The CDR3 is 14 residues long. CDR3 DNA sequence: TGTGCCAGCAGTCGGACAGTCGTCCAAGAGACCCAGTACTTC. Its protein product is CASSRTVVQETQYF.

J is TRBJ2-1 and V is TRBV18; 13 bases align to TRBD2. This CDR3 region has 16 residues. J was trimmed by 7 bases and V by 0 bases; bases with no gene match: 3. The germline gives CDR1 KGHSH, CDR2 LQKENI. The chain's CDR3 is CASSPPGLAGSNEQFF. For the CDR3, the DNA is TGTGCCAGCTCACCACCGGGACTAGCGGGGTCTAATGAGCAGTTCTTC.

A single count supports this clone. V is TRBV7-9 and J is TRBJ2-1; weak D call: TRBD1 (5 bases). This CDR3 comprises 13 residues. From germline, CDR1 is SEHNR and CDR2 FQNEAQ (reference sequence). Trimming took 6 bases from V and 7 from J, leaving 13 bases between them. In nucleotides, the CDR3 is TGTGCCAGCAGTAAAAGACAGACGAATGAGCAGTTCTTC. It encodes CASSKRQTNEQFF.

The V call is TRBV25-1, the J call TRBJ2-3; 8 bases match TRBD1. The CDR3 loop spans 14 amino acids. Germline trimming cut 3 bases from V and 6 bases from J; bases unmatched to any gene: 5. Germline loops: CDR1 MGHDK, CDR2 SYGVNS. The CDR3 coding sequence is TGTGCCAGCAGTGATGGCAGGGGGCGCGATACGCAGTATTTT. As protein: CASSDGRGRDTQYF.

The V and J genes are TRBV19 and TRBJ2-1; 9 bases fit TRBD2. V shed 3 bases, J shed 3 bases, and the junction held 3 bases outside the gene matches. Germline loops: CDR1 LNHDA, CDR2 SQIVND (reference sequence). The CDR3 is 15 residues long. This CDR3 reads CASSIQAGGYNEQFF. The CDR3 region has the DNA TGTGCCAGTAGTATCCAAGCGGGAGGCTACAATGAGCAGTTCTTC.

This chain links TRBV30 with TRBJ2-1; TRBD2 matches 7 bases. Losses at the gene ends were 2 bases for V and 8 bases for J; bases not matched to a gene: 6. CDR3 size: 13 residues. Germline-derived CDR1 and CDR2 are GTSNPN and SVGIG (reference sequence). The CDR3 coding sequence is TGTGCCTGGAGTTCTGGGAGGGCTCATGAGCAGTTCTTC. This sequence encodes CAWSSGRAHEQFF. The full variable domain, with the rest looked up from reference TRBV30 and TRBJ2-1, is SQTIHQWPATLVQPVGSPLSLECTVEGTSNPNLYWYRQAAGRGLQLLFYSVGIGQISSEVPQNLSASRPQDRQFILSSKKLLLSDSGFYLCAWSSGRAHEQFFGPGTRLTVL.

The chain couples TRBV5-4 to TRBJ2-7, with TRBD2 matching 7 bases. CDR3 length: 12 amino acids. Germline CDR1 reads SGHNT; CDR2 reads YYREEE (reference sequence). CDR3 loop: CASSSGGGLVSV. CDR3 bases: TGTGCCAGCAGCTCGGGCGGCGGACTAGTTAGCGTC.

This clone was seen a single time. This chain connects TRBV28 to TRBJ1-5, with a weak D call TRBD1 (5 bases). The V gene's germline CDR1 is MDHEN and CDR2 SYDVKM. V was cut by 3 bases and J by 2 bases, with 8 bases left in between. The CDR3 spans 14 residues. The CDR3 sequence: CASSLGGGNQPQHF. CDR3 DNA sequence: TGTGCCAGCAGTTTGGGGGGTGGCAATCAGCCCCAGCATTTT.